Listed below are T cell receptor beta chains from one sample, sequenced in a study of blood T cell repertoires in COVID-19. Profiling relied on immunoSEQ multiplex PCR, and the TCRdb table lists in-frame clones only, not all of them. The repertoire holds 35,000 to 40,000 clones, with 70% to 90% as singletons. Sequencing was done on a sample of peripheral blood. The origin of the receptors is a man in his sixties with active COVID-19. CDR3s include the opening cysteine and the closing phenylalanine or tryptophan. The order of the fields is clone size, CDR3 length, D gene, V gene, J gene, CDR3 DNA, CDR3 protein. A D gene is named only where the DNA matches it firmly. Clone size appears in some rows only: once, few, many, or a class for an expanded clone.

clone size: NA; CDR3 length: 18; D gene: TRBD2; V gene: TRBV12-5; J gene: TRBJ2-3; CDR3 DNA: TGTGCTAGTGGTTGGGAGCTCACTAGCGGAGCCCTCACAGATACGCAGTATTTT; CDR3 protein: CASGWELTSGALTDTQYF
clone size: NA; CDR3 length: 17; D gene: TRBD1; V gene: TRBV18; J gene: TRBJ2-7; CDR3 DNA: TGTGCCAGCTCACCAGTCGGGACAGGGGGCGTTGGGTACGAGCAGTACTTC; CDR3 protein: CASSPVGTGGVGYEQYF
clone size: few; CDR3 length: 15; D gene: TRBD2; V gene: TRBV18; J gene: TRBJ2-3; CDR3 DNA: TGTGCCAGCTCACGTATTAGCGGGAGTTATGATACGCAGTATTTT; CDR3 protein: CASSRISGSYDTQYF
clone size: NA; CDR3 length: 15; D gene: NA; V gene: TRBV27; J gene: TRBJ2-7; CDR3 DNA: TGTGCCAGCAGTACCCTAACAGGGTTCTCCTACGAGCAGTACTTC; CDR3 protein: CASSTLTGFSYEQYF
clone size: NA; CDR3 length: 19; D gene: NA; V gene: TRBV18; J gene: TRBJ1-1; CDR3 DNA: TGTGCCAGCTCCTCCGGGTCGGGGGGAGTCGGAGGCCGGGGGACTGAAGCTTTCTTT; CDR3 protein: CASSSGSGGVGGRGTEAFF
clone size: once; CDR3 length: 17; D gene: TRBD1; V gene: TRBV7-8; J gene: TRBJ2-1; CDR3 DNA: TGTGCCAGCAGCCCGCTACAGGGGAGTGGGAACTACAATGAGCAGTTCTTC; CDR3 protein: CASSPLQGSGNYNEQFF
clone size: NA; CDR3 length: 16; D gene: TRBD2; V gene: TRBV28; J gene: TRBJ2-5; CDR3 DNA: TGTGCCAGCAGTTCATCCGGGACTAGCGGGATAAAGGCCCAGTACTTC; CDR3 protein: CASSSSGTSGIKAQYF
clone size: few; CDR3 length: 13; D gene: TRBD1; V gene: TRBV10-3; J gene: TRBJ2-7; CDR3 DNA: TGTGCCGCAGGACAGGCCAGCTCCTACGAGCAGTACTTC; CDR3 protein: CAAGQASSYEQYF
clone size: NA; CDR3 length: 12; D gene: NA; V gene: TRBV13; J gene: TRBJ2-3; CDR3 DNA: TGTGCCAGCAGCAAGGAGCCAGATACGCAGTATTTT; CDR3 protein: CASSKEPDTQYF
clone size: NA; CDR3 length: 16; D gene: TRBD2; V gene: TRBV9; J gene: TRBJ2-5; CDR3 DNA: TGTGCCAGCAGCGTAGGGGCTAGCGGGTTTGGGGAGACCCAGTACTTC; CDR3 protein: CASSVGASGFGETQYF
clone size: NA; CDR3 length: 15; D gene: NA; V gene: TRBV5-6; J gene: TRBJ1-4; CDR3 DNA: TGTGCCAGCAGCCCCTACGGGTGGACTAATGAAAAACTGTTTTTT; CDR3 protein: CASSPYGWTNEKLFF
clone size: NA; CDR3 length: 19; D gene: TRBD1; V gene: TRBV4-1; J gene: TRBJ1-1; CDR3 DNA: TGCGCCAGCAGCCAAGAACTTTTCGGACAGGGGGATTGGAGCACTGAAGCTTTCTTT; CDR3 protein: CASSQELFGQGDWSTEAFF
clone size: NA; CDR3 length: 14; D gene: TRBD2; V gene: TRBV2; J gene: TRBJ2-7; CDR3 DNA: TGTGCCAGTCAATGGACTAGCGGGACCTACGAGCAGTACTTC; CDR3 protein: CASQWTSGTYEQYF
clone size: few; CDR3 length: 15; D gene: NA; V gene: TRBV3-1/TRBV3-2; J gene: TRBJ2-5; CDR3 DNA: TGTGCCAGCAGCCCTACCGGGGGAAGCGGCGAGACCCAGTACTTC; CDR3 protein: CASSPTGGSGETQYF
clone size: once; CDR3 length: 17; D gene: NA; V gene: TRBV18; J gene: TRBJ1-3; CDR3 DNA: TGTGCCAGCTCACCCCAGGGGTCCGGCGGGTCTGGAAACACCATATATTTT; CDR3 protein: CASSPQGSGGSGNTIYF
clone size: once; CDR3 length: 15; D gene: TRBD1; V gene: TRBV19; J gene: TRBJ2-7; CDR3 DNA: TGTGCCAGTAGTGGACCGGGACAGGGCTTCTACGAGCAGTACTTC; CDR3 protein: CASSGPGQGFYEQYF
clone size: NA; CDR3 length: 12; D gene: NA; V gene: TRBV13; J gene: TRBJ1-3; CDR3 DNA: TGTGCCAGCAGGAGCTCTGGAAACACCATATATTTT; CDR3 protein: CASRSSGNTIYF
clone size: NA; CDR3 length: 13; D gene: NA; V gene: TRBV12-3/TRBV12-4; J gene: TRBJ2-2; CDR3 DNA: TGTGCCAGCAGTTTACGAGGAACCGGGGAGCTGTTTTTT; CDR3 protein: CASSLRGTGELFF
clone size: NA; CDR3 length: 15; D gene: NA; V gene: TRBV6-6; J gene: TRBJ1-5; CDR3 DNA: TGTGCCAGCAGTTACCCCGGGTCACGGGAACAGCCCCAGCATTTT; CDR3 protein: CASSYPGSREQPQHF
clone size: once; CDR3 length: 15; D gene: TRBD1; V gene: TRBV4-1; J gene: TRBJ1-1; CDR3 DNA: TGCGCCAGCAGCCAAGAAGCAACAGGGGACACTGAAGCTTTCTTT; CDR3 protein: CASSQEATGDTEAFF
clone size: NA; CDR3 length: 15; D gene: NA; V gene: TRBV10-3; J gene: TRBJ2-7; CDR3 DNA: TGTGCCATCAGTGAGACCTCAGGGCCCTCCTACGAGCAGTACTTC; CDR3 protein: CAISETSGPSYEQYF
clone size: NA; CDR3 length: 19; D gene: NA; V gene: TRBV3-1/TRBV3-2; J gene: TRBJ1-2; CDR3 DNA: TGTGCCAGCAGCCAAAGCTGGGGGGTTATCGGCAGCCCCAACTATGGCTACACCTTC; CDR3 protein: CASSQSWGVIGSPNYGYTF
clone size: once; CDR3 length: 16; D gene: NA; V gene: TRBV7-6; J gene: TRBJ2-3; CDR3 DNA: TGTGCCAGCAGCCCCATGCAGATAGGAGGAAGTGATACGCAGTATTTT; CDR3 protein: CASSPMQIGGSDTQYF
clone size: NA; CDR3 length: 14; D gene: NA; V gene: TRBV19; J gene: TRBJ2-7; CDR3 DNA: TGTGCCAGTAAGCTAAGGGGGTCACACTACGAGCAGTACTTC; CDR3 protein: CASKLRGSHYEQYF
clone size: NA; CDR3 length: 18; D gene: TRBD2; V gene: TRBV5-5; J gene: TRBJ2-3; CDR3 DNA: TGTGCCAGCAGCCCAGCATCCCTAGCGGGAGGTCCCACAGATACGCAGTATTTT; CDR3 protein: CASSPASLAGGPTDTQYF
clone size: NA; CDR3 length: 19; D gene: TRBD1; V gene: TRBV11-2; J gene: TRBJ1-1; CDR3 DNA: TGTGCCAGCAGCTCCCACACCTTTCTGTCCCAGGGGGCTAACACTGAAGCTTTCTTT; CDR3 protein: CASSSHTFLSQGANTEAFF
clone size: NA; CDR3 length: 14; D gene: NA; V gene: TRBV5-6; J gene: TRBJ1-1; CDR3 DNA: TGTGCCAGCAGAAAGACAGCCGCCAACACTGAAGCTTTCTTT; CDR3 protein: CASRKTAANTEAFF
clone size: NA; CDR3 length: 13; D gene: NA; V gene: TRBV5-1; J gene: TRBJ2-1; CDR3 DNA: TGCGCCAGCAGCTTGGTCGCCTACGGTGAGCAGTTCTTC; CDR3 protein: CASSLVAYGEQFF
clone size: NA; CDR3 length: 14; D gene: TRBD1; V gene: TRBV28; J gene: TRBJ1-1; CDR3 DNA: TGTGCCTGCCGGACAGGGACAATGAACACTGAAGCTTTCTTT; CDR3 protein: CACRTGTMNTEAFF
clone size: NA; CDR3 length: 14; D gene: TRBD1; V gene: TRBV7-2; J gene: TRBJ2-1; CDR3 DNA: TGTGCCAGCAGCTTTCCGGACAGGGGCGATGAGCAGTTCTTC; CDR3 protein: CASSFPDRGDEQFF
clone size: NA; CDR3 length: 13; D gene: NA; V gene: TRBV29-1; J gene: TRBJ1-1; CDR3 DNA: TGCAGCGTCCGACGGGGGGTGGGCACTGAAGCTTTCTTT; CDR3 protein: CSVRRGVGTEAFF
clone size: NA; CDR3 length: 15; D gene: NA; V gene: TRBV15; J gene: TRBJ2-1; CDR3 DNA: TGTGCCACCAGGGGCGGCGGTGGGGCTTACAATGAGCAGTTCTTC; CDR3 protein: CATRGGGGAYNEQFF
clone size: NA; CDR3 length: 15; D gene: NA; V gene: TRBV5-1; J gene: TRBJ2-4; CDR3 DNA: TGCGCCAGCAGCTTGGCGTCAGGGTGGGAAAACATTCAGTACTTC; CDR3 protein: CASSLASGWENIQYF
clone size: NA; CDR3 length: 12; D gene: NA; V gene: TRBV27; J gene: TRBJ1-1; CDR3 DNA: TGTGCCAGCAGTCGGTGGAACACTGAAGCTTTCTTT; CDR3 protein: CASSRWNTEAFF
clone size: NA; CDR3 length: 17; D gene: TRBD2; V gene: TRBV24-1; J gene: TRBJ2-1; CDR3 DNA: TGTGCCACCAGTGATGATAGCGGGAGGGCCCTCTACAATGAGCAGTTCTTC; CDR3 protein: CATSDDSGRALYNEQFF
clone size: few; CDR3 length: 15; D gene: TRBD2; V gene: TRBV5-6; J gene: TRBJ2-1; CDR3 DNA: TGTGCCAGCAGCGGAGTACAGGGAGGAGGCGGGAGGGAGTTCTTC; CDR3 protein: CASSGVQGGGGREFF
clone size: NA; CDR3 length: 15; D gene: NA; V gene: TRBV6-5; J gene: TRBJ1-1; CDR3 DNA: TGTGCCAGCAGTTACTCGGCGGGGGGTCACACTGAAGCTTTCTTT; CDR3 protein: CASSYSAGGHTEAFF
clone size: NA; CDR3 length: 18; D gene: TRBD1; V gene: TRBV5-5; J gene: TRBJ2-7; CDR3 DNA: TGTGCCAGCAGCTCAGGACCTACAGGGGCATCCTTCTCCTACGAGCAGTACTTC; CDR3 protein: CASSSGPTGASFSYEQYF
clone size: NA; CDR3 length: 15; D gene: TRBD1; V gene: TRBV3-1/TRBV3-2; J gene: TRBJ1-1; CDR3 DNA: TGTGCCAGCAGCCAGTGGGACAGGGAATCCACTGAAGCTTTCTTT; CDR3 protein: CASSQWDRESTEAFF
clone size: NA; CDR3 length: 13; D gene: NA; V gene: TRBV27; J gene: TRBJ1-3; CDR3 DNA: TGTGCCAGCGGCCCCTCGGAGGGAAACACCATATATTTT; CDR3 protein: CASGPSEGNTIYF